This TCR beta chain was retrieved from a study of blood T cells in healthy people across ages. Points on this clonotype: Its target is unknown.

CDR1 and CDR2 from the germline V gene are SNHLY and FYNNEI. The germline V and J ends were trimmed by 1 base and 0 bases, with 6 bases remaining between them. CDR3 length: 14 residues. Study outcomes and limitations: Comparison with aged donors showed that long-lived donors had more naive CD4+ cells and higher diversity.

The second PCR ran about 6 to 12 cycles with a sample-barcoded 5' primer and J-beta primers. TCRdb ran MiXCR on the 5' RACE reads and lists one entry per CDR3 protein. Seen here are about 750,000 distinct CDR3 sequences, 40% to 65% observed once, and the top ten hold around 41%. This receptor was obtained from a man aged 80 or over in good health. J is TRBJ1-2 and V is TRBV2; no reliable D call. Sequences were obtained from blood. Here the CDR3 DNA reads TGTGCCAGCAGTGAAGGTAGAGCTAACTATGGCTACACCTTC. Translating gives CASSEGRANYGYTF.